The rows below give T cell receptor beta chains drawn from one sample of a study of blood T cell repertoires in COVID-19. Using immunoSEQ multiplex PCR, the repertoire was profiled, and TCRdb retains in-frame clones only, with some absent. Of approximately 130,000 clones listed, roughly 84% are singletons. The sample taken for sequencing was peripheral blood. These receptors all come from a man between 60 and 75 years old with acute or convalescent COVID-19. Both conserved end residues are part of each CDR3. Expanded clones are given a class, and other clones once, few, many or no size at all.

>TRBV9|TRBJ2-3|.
CASSVGGRFTDTQYF
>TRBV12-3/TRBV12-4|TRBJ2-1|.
CASSPTAGNEQFF
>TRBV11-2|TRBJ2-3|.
CASSSTGGFTDTQYF
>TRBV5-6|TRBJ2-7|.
CASSLGQGIYEQYF
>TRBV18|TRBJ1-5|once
CASSLGGQNQPQHF
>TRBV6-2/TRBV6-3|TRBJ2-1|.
CASSWLQGGYNEQFF
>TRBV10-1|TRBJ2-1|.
CASSESTRQGHPHEQFF
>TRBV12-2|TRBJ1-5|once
CASRLPTRDEAFSNQPQHF
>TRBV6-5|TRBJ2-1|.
CASSYNAEYNEQFF
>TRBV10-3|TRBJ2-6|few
CAISEYVSLSGANVLTF
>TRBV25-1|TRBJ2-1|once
CASSEYGPYNEQFF
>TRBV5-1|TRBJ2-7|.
CASSLLPFAVEQYF
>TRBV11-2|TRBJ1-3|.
CASSLGGFFSGNTIYF
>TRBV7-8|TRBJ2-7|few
CASRHRASYEQYF
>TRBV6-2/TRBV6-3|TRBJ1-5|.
CASSYWDRGIIGNQPQHF
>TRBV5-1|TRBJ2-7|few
CASSSAQGGYEQYF
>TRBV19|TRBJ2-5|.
CASSAYSGGFEETQYF
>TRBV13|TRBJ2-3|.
CASSPPPGDTQYF
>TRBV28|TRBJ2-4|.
CASSSGGGLAKNIQYF
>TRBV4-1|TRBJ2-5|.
CASSQDGPGGETQYF
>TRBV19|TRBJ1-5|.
CASTDTRNQPQHF
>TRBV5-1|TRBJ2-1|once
CASSLVLGTGSNEQFF
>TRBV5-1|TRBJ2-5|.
CASRGLETQYF
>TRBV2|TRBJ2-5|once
CASSRGQETQYF
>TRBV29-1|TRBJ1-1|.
CSVGQGSFARMNTEAFF
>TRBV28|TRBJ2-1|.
CASSTRDRGQISYNEQFF
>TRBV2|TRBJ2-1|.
CASRPTSVSYNEQFF